This paragraph covers one T cell receptor beta chain sequence. The antigen it binds to is not known. Nothing much larger sits one base from this clone, and base qualities are not available. TCR beta CDR3 regions were amplified from RNA transcripts. The TCR CDR3 was subjected to a first round of RT-PCR using the HTBI primer set and the Qiagen OneStep RT-PCR kit. The libraries were constructed in a second round of multiplex PCR and then size-selected and purified. Sequencing of the libraries was done on an Illumina HiSeq2000 using paired-end 100 bp reads. As for how the authors treated the data: Raw data were processed with SOAPnuke, discarding reads with adapters, uncalled bases, mean Phred below 15, or no exact constant-primer or identifier match. High-quality paired reads were merged with COPE v1.2.5, and unique nucleotide sequences were defined as clonotypes. MiTCR v1.1 was used to align the clonotypes against IMGT TRBV, TRBD and TRBJ reference segments. Analysis was restricted to V-J combinations with a frequency above 0.0001, which covered about 99% of repertoires. A TCS score was defined as the ratio of F50 (clonal expansion) to E x V (chaos), with BLOSUM62-based TCRdist applied between CDR3 peptides within each V-J. Welch's t-statistics and random forest reduced just over 500 V-J features to fewer than 15, which were used in a naive Bayes classifier (R e1071). The Morisita-Horn index was used to measure how similar the thyroid and blood repertoires were. TCRdb cleaned the public reads at Q25 with fastp, built clones with MiXCR and kept in-frame beta chains. Entries that share a CDR3 protein sequence are merged under the most common genes and DNA. None of the V and J calls come from the authors' own analysis; TCRdb made them. For this sample the table gives over 650,000 distinct CDR3 sequences, of which 40% to 55% were detected only once. About 7.7% of the sample rests with the top ten.

These data are taken from a study of T cells in Graves' hyperthyroidism and ophthalmopathy (dated by TCRdb to 2018 to 2020). Describing the broader study: To identify distinguishing TCR V-J signatures, a discovery cohort of 100 patients was used, comprising some 43 with Graves' ophthalmopathy and under 60 with stable Graves' hyperthyroidism. Prospective prediction of ophthalmopathy was tested in an independent validation cohort of 18 to 20 hyperthyroidism patients and 15 to 17 patients who later progressed to ophthalmopathy. The roughly 91 discovery patients were randomly split 7:3 into training and test sets. Thyroid tissue and blood T-cell repertoires from six Graves' hyperthyroidism patients were also compared in the study. Following sampling, methimazole starting at 30 mg daily was given to hyperthyroidism patients, and high-dose intravenous methylprednisolone was given to ophthalmopathy patients. The paper reports TCR Vbeta CDR3 sequencing of fewer than 150 peripheral blood samples: 43 ophthalmopathy, fewer than 85 hyperthyroidism and 17 progressor patients.

What the research found in general, with its limitations: Most expanded thyroid clonotypes (frequency above 0.001) were also detected in blood, suggesting blood repertoires may reflect thyroid immune responses. A model built on a 13 V-J signature distinguished ophthalmopathy from stable hyperthyroidism, reaching 85% to 90% sensitivity and around 81% specificity in cross-validation and 80%/75% in testing. No statistical method was used to fix the sample size in advance, and group allocation was not hidden from the investigators. In validation, progression to ophthalmopathy was predicted by the model with more than 65% sensitivity and roughly 76% specificity, a median of around 5.9 months before onset.

Any patient with an uncontrolled infection, another autoimmune disease, pregnancy or lactation was excluded. Clinical symptoms, serum thyroxine and TRAb, thyroid ultrasound, and orbital computed tomography formed the basis for the diagnoses. Total RNA was extracted using Trizol reagent, and RNA quality was assessed on an Agilent 2100 Bioanalyzer. The sequence came from an adult man with Graves' disease, either hyperthyroidism or ophthalmopathy (not recorded which). The sequenced material came from peripheral blood or thyroid tissue (not recorded which).

At the DNA level, the sequence is TGCAGTGCTCTGCCTGGACAGTTACAAGAGACCCAGTACTTC. Its amino acids are CSALPGQLQETQYF. The V and J genes are TRBV20-1 and TRBJ2-5, and possibly TRBD1, on 6 matching bases. The CDR3 measures 14 amino acids from cysteine to phenylalanine. Only the CDR3 part of the read is kept: 42 bases, read in frame from the first base. The germline V gene (reference sequence) specifies DFQATT as CDR1 and SNEGSKA as CDR2. V is shortened by 5 bases, J by 2 bases, and the region joining them spans 15 bases.